This T cell receptor beta chain was retrieved from a study of cytomegalovirus exposure and HLA in healthy donors (dated 2017 in TCRdb). For the study in its entirety: According to a later analysis, one platform produced both the 100 to 150 validation repertoires and the 700 or so repertoires of the first cohort. A separate validation cohort of 100 to 150 different subjects was used in addition to the 666-subject first cohort. The study was designed to test whether signatures of past pathogen exposure could be identified by cataloging public T cell receptors. To predict cytomegalovirus infection status, the study combined high-throughput TCR immunosequencing, statistical association of individual TCRs with disease status, and machine learning.

A note on this clone: The clone's antigen remains unknown. Qualities for individual bases were not recorded, and no much larger clone is one base off.

Overall study results and their limits: Across donors, most TCR sequences were observed very rarely, whereas some public TCRs were present in many individuals. The study listed 164 TCR beta chains as associated with cytomegalovirus. A few of the identified cytomegalovirus-associated TCR beta chains were confirmed in vitro to be specific for cytomegalovirus antigens. The classifier was reported to diagnose cytomegalovirus status with high specificity and sensitivity in both the original and validation cohorts. In a later analysis, TCRs clustered in the first cohort were found to also tend to co-occur in the 130 or so validation repertoires, with over 90% of cluster scores above 0. All 120 or so repertoires were used to score co-occurrence in the validation cohort in a later analysis, because that analysis had no HLA typing for the cohort. The authors suggested that the approach could potentially be generalized to other disease states and immunological phenotypes.

The donors were included in the validation cohort of some 120 subjects, a group kept apart from the roughly 700-subject first cohort. V is reduced by 4 bases and J by 5 bases, leaving a spacing of 15 bases between them. The CDR3 contains 14 residues, cysteine and phenylalanine counted. The kept DNA is CDR3 alone, 42 bases in frame from the first base. CDR1 SGHRS and CDR2 YFSETQ are derived from the germline V gene. The library relied on the immunoSEQ multiplex PCR assay. From the authors' description of their analysis: A statistical classification framework was developed to diagnose cytomegalovirus status using the catalog of TCR beta chain sequences. Held by TCRdb, this immuneACCESS table contains in-frame sequences only and omits some clones. Under half of the omission traces to an unresolved V gene where checked; the cause of the rest is unknown. The V and J calls and clone size are taken from that table; D and trimming were inferred from the DNA. Within this sample are 140,000 or so clones, with roughly 90% of them counted one time only. The top ten constitute under 0.8% of the sample.

The V and J genes are TRBV5-1 and TRBJ1-1; the D segment cannot be called with confidence. The source is a man aged 18 to 30 in good health and CMV-seronegative. Sample: PBMCs. The DNA is as follows: TGCGCCAGCAGCCGGGCGGGTGACGGGACTGAAGCTTTCTTT. Protein translation: CASSRAGDGTEAFF.